This T cell receptor beta chain is from a study of shared clonotypes between healthy human individuals. Broader study findings: Clonotype sharing among donors, it was expected, would be affected by sequencing depth.

Sequencing was performed with immunoSEQ multiplex PCR; in TCRdb, only in-frame clones are kept and a portion is missing. The sample includes approximately 2.4 million clones, approximately 96% of them seen just once. V was clipped by 3 bases and J by 2 bases, with 15 bases between them. CDR1 is MNHNS, CDR2 SASEGT, per germline. The CDR3 contains 16 residues. In the case of this clone: Its antigen is unidentified.

The material sequenced was naive CD4+ T cells sorted from blood. Subset specified: CD45RA+ positively selected. This sequence was found in a young man in good health. The chain carries TRBV6-1 and TRBJ2-3; D unclear. CDR3 DNA sequence: TGTGCCAGCAGTGATCGTGGGCTGCCTTCCACAGATACGCAGTATTTT. It specifies CASSDRGLPSTDTQYF.